This T cell receptor beta chain was found in a study of blood T cell repertoires in COVID-19. As originally analysed: How many nucleated cells were present was estimated from reference gene primer amplification. Clones were sequenced by immunoSEQ multiplex PCR, and TCRdb holds only the in-frame ones, with some missing. For V, J and clone size, that table is used; D and trimming come from the DNA. Of about 98,000 clones listed, about nine tenths are singletons. This CDR3 has 14 amino acids. Germline V lookup: CDR1 MNHEY, CDR2 SVGAGI. The J segment lost 2 bases and the V segment lost 5 bases, leaving 3 bases of the junction unmatched.

This sequence was found in a man younger than 35 with acute or convalescent COVID-19. Sample: peripheral blood. The chain combines TRBV6-5 with TRBJ1-3; TRBD1 agrees at 7 bases. The CDR3, as DNA: TGTGCCAGCAGTCGGACAGGCCCTGGAAACACCATATATTTT. Residues: CASSRTGPGNTIYF.